The entry that follows covers one TCR beta chain sequence. This clone was observed a few times. No cognate antigen has been identified for it. Within one base of it there is no much larger clone, and no base qualities were kept. This entry comes from a study of blood T cell repertoires in COVID-19 (dated by TCRdb to between 2020 and 2021). About the full investigation: Collaborator samples came from the United States, Italy and Spain and covered acute and convalescent phases of COVID-19. The samples were drawn from the first 160 participants of the ongoing ImmuneRACE study and from some 1,300 subjects provided by 6 global collaborators. The prospective study material was composed of cDNA or gDNA derived from T cells, B-cell-depleted T cells, or PBMCs. A de-identified subject ID, COVID-19 status, age in years and sex were almost always included in the sample metadata. The repertoires were made available in a free public database intended to serve as a resource for research on the immune response to SARS-CoV-2. Where available, HLA class I and class II types were obtained from metadata supplied by the sample provider rather than from assay-based typing. Deeply sampled blood TCRbeta repertoires from subjects exposed to, actively infected with, or recovered from COVID-19 were included in the dataset.

Broad study findings and their caveats: Clinical and demographic metadata were provided uncurated, with the amount varying by source and participant.

TCRbeta CDR3 regions were amplified from genomic DNA using the immunoSEQ Assay, a bias-controlled multiplex PCR. The source study handled its data this way. The number of nucleated cells in each sample was estimated by amplification of reference gene primers within the assay. To quantify the absolute abundance of each unique TCRbeta CDR3 rearrangement, sequence reads were collapsed and filtered. For each sample, productive Simpson clonality was calculated as the square root of Simpson's diversity index across productive rearrangements. The table comes from immuneACCESS by way of TCRdb, which keeps in-frame sequences with V and J called. Part of the clones is missing from these tables; in studies checked, under half for an unresolved V gene and the rest for unknown reasons. V and J calls and clone size come straight from that table; D and trimming were deduced from the DNA. Here the sample has tens of thousands of clones; 65% to 90% occur a single time. Around 28% of the sample is held by the ten biggest clonotypes.

The collaborating institutions used their own protocols to collect whole blood in K2EDTA tubes. Collaborator samples were shipped for TCRbeta analysis as frozen whole blood, isolated PBMCs, or DNA extracted from either sample type. CDR1 and CDR2 were assigned from the germline V gene as SGHRS and YFSETQ. Germline trimming: 0 bases from V, 6 bases from J; junction bases outside gene matches: 9. The CDR3, from cysteine to phenylalanine, totals 16 residues. Just the 48-base CDR3 DNA is kept, in frame starting at base 1. Here the chain combines TRBV5-1 and TRBJ2-7; 10 bases in between match TRBD1. The material sequenced was peripheral blood. The TCR was taken from a human donor in a cohort sampled during active COVID-19. The DNA sequence is TGCGCCAGCAGCTTGGCGACAGGGGGCGCGAGGGTCGAGCAGTACTTC. It translates to CASSLATGGARVEQYF.